The T cell receptor beta chain described here comes from a study of shared clonotypes between healthy human individuals. Overall study results and limits: Naive subsets tended to show greater estimated richness than memory subsets. Few donors restricted represented genetic and exposure-history diversity.

Concerning this clone: Its antigen is unknown.

Authors' processing steps: Junction-only immunoSEQ data arrived without quality scores, meaning filtering differed. Libraries were prepared by immunoSEQ multiplex PCR; TCRdb keeps only in-frame clonotypes and omits some of them. V, J and clone size were drawn from that table, and D and trimming were deduced from the DNA. The profile shows under 2.5 million clones, under 95% of them singletons. J was trimmed by 2 bases and V by 5 bases; bases with no gene match: 4. Germline V gives CDR1 GTSNPN, CDR2 SVGIG (reference sequence). The CDR3 totals 14 residues. What was sequenced was naive CD4+ T cells from PBMCs. The subset denotes: CD45RA+ positively selected. The TCR sequence derives from a man younger than 35 in good health. Some clones in this sample may be carry-over from other donors' samples. J is TRBJ2-3 and V is TRBV30, with TRBD2 matching over 10 bases. The CDR3 DNA is TGTGCCTGGGGGACTAGCGCCTACACAGATACGCAGTATTTT. Translating it yields CAWGTSAYTDTQYF.